This TCR beta chain comes out of a study of shared clonotypes between healthy human individuals. CD45RO negativity and positive selection for CCR7 defined naive CD8 cells, a population that excluded terminally differentiated effector memory CD45RA+ cells. Sequencing used immunoSEQ multiplex PCR; TCRdb keeps in-frame clones, though not all of them. This sample has hundreds of thousands of clones, with approximately 95% found just once. Trimming at V came to 4 bases and at J to 0 bases, leaving 7 bases not matched to a gene. The germline V gene has CDR1 MNHNS and CDR2 SASEGT. The CDR3 runs 18 residues.

The clonotype was recovered from a woman in her twenties or thirties in good health. This chain connects TRBV6-1 to TRBJ2-6; 9 bases are shared with TRBD1. The sample was naive CD8+ T cells sorted from blood. The CDR3 DNA reads TGTGCCAGCAGTGTACCGGGACAGGGTTCCTCTGGGGCCAACGTCCTGACTTTC. This gives the protein CASSVPGQGSSGANVLTF.